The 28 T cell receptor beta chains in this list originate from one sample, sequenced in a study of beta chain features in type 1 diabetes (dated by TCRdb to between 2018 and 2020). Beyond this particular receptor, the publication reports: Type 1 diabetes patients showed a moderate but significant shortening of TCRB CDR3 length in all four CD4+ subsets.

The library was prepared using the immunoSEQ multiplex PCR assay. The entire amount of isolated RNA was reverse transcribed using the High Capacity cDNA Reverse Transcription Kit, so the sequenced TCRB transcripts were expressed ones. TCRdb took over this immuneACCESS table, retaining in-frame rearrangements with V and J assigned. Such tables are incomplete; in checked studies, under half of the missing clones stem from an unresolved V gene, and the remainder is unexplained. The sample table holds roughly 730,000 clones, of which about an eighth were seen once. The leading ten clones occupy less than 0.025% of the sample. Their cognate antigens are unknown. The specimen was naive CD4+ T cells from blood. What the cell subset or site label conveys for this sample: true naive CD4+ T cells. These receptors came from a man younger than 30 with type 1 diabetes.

The DNA for the CDR3 is TGCAGCGTTGGGGGCAGCCAAAACTACGAGCAGTACTTC. Protein: CSVGGSQNYEQYF. V and J are TRBV29-1 and TRBJ2-7; D possibly corresponds to TRBD1 (5 bases). The CDR3 length is 13 residues. The V end lost 4 bases, the J end lost 3 bases, and 13 bases lay between the germline ends. Germline V lookup: CDR1 SQVTM, CDR2 ANQGSEA.

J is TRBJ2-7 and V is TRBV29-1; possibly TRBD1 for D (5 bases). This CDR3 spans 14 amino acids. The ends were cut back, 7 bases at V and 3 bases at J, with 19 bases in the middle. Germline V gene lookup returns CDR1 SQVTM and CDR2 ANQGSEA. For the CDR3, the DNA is TGCAGCGCCACCCAGGGATTTAAGCTCTACGAGCAGTACTTC. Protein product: CSATQGFKLYEQYF.

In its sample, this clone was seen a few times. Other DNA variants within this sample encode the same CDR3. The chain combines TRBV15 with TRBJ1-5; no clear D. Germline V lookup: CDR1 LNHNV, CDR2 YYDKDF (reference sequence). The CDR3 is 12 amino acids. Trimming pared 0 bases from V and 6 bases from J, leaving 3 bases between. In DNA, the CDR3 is TGTGCCACCAGCAGAGATGGTCAGCCCCAGCATTTT. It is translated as CATSRDGQPQHF.

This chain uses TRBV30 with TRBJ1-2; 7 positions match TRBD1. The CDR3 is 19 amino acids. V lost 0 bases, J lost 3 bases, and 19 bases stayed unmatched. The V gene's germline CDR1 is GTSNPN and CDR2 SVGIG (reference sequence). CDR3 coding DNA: TGTGCCTGGAGTGTAGAACCCGGAACGGACAGGCGGGAATACTATGGCTACACCTTC. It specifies CAWSVEPGTDRREYYGYTF.

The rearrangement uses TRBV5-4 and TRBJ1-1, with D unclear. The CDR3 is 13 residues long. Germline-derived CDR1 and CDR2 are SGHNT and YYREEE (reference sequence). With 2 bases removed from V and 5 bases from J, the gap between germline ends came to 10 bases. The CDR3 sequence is CASSLTLGTEAFF. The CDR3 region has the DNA TGTGCCAGCAGCTTAACCCTGGGTACTGAAGCTTTCTTT.

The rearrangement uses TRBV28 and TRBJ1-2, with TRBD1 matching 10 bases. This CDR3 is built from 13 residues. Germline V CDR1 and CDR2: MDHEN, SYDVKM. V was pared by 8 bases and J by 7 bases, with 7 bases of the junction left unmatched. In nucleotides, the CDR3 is TGTGCCAGCGGGCTCGGGACAGGGGTTGGCTACACCTTC. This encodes CASGLGTGVGYTF.

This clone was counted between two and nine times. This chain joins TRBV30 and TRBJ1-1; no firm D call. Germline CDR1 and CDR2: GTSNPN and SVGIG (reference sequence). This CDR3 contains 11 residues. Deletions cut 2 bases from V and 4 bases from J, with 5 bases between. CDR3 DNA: TGTGCCTGGAGTACGGCCACTGAAGCTTTCTTT. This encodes CAWSTATEAFF.

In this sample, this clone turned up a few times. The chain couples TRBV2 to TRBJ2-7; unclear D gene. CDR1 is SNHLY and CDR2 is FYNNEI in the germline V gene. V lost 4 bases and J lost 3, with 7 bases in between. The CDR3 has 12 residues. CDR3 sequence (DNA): TGTGCCAGCAGTGGACGGAACTACGAGCAGTACTTC. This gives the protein CASSGRNYEQYF.

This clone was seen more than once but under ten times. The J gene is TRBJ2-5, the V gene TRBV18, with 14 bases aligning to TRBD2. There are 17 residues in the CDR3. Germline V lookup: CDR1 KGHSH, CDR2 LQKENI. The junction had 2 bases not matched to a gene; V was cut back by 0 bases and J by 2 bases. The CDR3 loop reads CASSPPGTSGGQETQYF. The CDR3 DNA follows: TGTGCCAGCTCACCACCCGGGACTAGCGGGGGACAAGAGACCCAGTACTTC.

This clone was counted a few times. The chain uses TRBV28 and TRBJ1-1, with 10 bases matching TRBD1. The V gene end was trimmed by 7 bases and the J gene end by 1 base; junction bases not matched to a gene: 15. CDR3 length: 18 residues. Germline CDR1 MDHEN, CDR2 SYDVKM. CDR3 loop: CASNPGATGGIWNTEAFF. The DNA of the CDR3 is TGTGCCAGCAACCCCGGGGCGACAGGGGGCATTTGGAACACTGAAGCTTTCTTT.

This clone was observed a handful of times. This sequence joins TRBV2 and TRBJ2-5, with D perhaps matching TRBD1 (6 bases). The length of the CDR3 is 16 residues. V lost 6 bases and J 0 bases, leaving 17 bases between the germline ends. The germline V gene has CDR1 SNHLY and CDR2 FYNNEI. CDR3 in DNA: TGTGCCAGCAGGGGCGACAGGAGCACTTACCAAGAGACCCAGTACTTC. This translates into CASRGDRSTYQETQYF.

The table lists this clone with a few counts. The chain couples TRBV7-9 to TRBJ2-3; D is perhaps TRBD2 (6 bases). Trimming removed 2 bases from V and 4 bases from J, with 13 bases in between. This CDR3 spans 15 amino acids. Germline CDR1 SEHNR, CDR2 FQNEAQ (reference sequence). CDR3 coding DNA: TGTGCCAGCAGCTTAAGCATAGTAGCGGCAGATACGCAGTATTTT. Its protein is CASSLSIVAADTQYF.

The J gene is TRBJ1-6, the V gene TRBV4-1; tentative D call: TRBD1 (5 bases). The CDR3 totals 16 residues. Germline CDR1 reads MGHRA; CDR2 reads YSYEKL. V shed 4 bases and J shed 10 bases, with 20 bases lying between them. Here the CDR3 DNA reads TGCGCCAGCAGCCCCGCCGGCAGGGTGATTGGGTCACCCCTCCACTTT. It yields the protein CASSPAGRVIGSPLHF.

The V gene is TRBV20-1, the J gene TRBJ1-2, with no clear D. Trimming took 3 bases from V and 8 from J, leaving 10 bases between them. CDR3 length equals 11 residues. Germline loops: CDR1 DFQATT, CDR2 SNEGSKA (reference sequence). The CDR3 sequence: CSARDHIGYTF. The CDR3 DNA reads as TGCAGTGCTAGGGACCATATAGGCTACACCTTC.

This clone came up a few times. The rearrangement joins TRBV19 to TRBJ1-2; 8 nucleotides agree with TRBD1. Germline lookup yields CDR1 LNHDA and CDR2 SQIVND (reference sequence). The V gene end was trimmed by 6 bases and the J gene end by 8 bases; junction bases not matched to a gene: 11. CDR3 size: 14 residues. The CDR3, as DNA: TGTGCCAGTAGAATCCTGGACAGGGAAGGGGGCTACACCTTC. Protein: CASRILDREGGYTF.

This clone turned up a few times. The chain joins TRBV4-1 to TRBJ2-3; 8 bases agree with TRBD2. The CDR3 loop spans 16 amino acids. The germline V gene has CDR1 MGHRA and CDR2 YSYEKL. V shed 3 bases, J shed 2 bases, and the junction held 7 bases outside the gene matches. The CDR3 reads CASSQEAGDYTDTQYF. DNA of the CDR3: TGCGCCAGCAGCCAGGAAGCGGGGGATTACACAGATACGCAGTATTTT.

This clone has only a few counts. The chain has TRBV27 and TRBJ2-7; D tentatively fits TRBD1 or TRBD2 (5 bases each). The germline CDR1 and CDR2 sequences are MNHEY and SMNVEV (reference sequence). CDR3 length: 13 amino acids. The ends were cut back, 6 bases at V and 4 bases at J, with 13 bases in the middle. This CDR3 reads CASSRDGRYEQYF. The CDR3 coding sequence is TGTGCCAGCAGCCGGGACGGAAGATACGAGCAGTACTTC.

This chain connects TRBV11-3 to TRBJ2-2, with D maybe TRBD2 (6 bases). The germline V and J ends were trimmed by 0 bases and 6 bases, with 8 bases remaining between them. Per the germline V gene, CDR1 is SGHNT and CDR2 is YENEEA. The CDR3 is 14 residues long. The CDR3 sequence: CASSLEGGAGELFF. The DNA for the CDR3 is TGTGCCAGCAGCTTAGAGGGCGGGGCCGGGGAGCTGTTTTTT.

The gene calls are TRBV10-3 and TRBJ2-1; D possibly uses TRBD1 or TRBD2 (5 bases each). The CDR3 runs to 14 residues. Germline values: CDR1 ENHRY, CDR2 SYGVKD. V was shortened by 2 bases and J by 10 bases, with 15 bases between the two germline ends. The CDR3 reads CAISEGGPELEQFF. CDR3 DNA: TGTGCCATCAGTGAGGGGGGACCCGAGTTGGAGCAGTTCTTC.

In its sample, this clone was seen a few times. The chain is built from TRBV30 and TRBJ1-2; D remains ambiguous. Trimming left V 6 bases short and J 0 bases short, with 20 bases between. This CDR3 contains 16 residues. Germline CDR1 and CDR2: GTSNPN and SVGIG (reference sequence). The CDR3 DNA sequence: TGTGCCTGTCGCTCGATCGGGGTTCCTACTAACTATGGCTACACCTTC. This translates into CACRSIGVPTNYGYTF.

The CDR3 sequence is CASRATLNQPQHF. For the CDR3, the DNA is TGTGCCAGCAGGGCGACGCTCAATCAGCCCCAGCATTTT. The rearrangement links TRBV6-1 to TRBJ1-5, with D uncertain. The CDR3 contains 13 residues. The V end lost 6 bases, the J end lost 3 bases, and 9 bases lay between the germline ends. Germline assignment: CDR1 MNHNS and CDR2 SASEGT.

CDR3 region: CASSQWGTGGKYF. The CDR3 DNA reads TGCGCCAGCAGCCAATGGGGGACAGGGGGGAAGTACTTC. The V and J genes are TRBV4-1 and TRBJ2-7, with 11 bases that match TRBD1. Germline V gene lookup returns CDR1 MGHRA and CDR2 YSYEKL. Losses at the gene ends were 2 bases for V and 11 bases for J; bases not matched to a gene: 5. The CDR3 is 13 amino acids.

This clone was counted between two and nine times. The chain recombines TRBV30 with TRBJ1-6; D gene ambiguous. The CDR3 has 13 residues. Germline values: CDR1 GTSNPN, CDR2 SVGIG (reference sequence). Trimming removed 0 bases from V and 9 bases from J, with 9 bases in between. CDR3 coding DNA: TGTGCCTGGAGTGTGTCCGACGGTTCACCCCTCCACTTT. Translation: CAWSVSDGSPLHF.

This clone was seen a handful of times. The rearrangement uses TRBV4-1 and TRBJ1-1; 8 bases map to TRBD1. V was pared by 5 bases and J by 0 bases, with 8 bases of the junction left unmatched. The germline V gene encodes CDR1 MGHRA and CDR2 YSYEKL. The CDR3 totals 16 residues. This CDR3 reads CASSGPGQVLNTEAFF. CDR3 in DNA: TGCGCCAGCAGCGGACCGGGACAGGTATTGAACACTGAAGCTTTCTTT.

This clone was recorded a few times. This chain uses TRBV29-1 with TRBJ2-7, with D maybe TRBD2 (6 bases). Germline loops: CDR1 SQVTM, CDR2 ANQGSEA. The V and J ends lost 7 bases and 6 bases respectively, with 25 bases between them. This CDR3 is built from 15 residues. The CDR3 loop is CSAQREGGVAPEQYF. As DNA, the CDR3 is TGCAGCGCACAAAGGGAAGGAGGGGTAGCCCCCGAGCAGTACTTC.

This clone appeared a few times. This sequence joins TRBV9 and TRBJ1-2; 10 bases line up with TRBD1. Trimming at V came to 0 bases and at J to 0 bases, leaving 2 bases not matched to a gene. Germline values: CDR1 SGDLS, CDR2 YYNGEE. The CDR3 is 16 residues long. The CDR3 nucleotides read TGTGCCAGCAGCGTAGGTGGGACAGGGGCTAACTATGGCTACACCTTC. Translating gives CASSVGGTGANYGYTF.

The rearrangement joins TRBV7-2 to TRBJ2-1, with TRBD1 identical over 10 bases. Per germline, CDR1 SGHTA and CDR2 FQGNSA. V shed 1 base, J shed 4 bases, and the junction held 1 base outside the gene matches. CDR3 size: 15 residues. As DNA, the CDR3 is TGTGCCAGCAGCTTAGGGGACAGGGGTTACAATGAGCAGTTCTTC. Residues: CASSLGDRGYNEQFF.

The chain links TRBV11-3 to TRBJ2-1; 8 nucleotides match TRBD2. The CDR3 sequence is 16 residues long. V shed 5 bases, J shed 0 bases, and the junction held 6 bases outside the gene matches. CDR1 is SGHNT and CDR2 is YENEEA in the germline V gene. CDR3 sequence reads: CASSEAGTSSYNEQFF. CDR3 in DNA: TGTGCCAGCAGCGAAGCCGGGACTAGCTCCTACAATGAGCAGTTCTTC. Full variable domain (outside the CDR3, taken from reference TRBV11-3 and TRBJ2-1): EAGVVQSPRYKIIEKKQPVAFWCNPISGHNTLYWYLQNLGQGPELLIRYENEEAVDDSQLPKDRFSAERLKGVDSTLKIQPAELGDSAVYLCASSEAGTSSYNEQFFGPGTRLTVL.